The rows below give T cell receptor beta chains drawn from one sample of a study of identical twins. One entry per CDR3 protein, called by TCRdb with MiXCR from the 5' RACE reads. The sample has about 470,000 distinct CDR3 sequences; 20% to 30% are singletons. These data were also reused for a study on T cells expressing NK-cell markers.

Sequences were obtained from CD4+ T cells sorted from blood. Every receptor here comes from a woman aged 18-29 years in good health. The CDR3 runs from the conserved cysteine through the conserved F or W. The D gene is left open where the match is weak. For some rows the clone size is stated as once, few or many, or as a class when expanded; others skip it.

cdr3_nt	cdr3_aa	j_call	clone_size	v_call	d_call
TGTGCCAGTAGGCAGCGGGGTCAAGCAGATACGCAGTATTTT	CASRQRGQADTQYF	TRBJ2-3	NA	TRBV19	TRBD2
TGTGCCAGCAGCCAGACAGGGCATGGCTACACCTTC	CASSQTGHGYTF	TRBJ1-2	once	TRBV3-1	TRBD1
TGTGCCAGCAGCTTAGAGGGTACCACAGATACGCAGTATTTT	CASSLEGTTDTQYF	TRBJ2-3	NA	TRBV11-3	NA
TGTGCCAGCACCGCGACAGGCTACGAGCAGTACTTC	CASTATGYEQYF	TRBJ2-7	few	TRBV12-3/TRBV12-4	NA
TGCAGTGCTAGGGGGGGGGCGATTGGCACAGATACGCAGTATTTT	CSARGGAIGTDTQYF	TRBJ2-3	few	TRBV20-1	NA
TGTGCCAGCAGTCACACGCGGGATACGCAGTATTTT	CASSHTRDTQYF	TRBJ2-3	few	TRBV7-6	NA
TGTGCCAGCAGCTCCACTCTCGAGCAGTACTTC	CASSSTLEQYF	TRBJ2-7	few	TRBV7-9	NA
TGCGCCAGCAGCCAAGATATCACCGGGGCCAACGTCCTGACTTTC	CASSQDITGANVLTF	TRBJ2-6	few	TRBV4-1	NA
TGTGCCAGCAGCGGAACAGGGAGGAGCACAGATACGCAGTATTTT	CASSGTGRSTDTQYF	TRBJ2-3	NA	TRBV9	NA
TGCAGTGCTAGAGCAGGCCAAGAGACCCAGTACTTC	CSARAGQETQYF	TRBJ2-5	few	TRBV20-1	NA
TGCGCCAGCAGCCAAGAAAAGACTAGCGGGGTAATCAATGAGCAGTTCTTC	CASSQEKTSGVINEQFF	TRBJ2-1	NA	TRBV4-3	TRBD2
TGCGCCAGCAGCTTGGTACAGGCCGACTATGGCTACACCTTC	CASSLVQADYGYTF	TRBJ1-2	NA	TRBV5-1	NA
TGTGCCAGCAGCCGGGGGAGCGGGGAGCTGTTTTTT	CASSRGSGELFF	TRBJ2-2	NA	TRBV7-3	NA
TGTGCCAGCAGTTCTCGCCGGGACCCGAACACCGGGGAGCTGTTTTTT	CASSSRRDPNTGELFF	TRBJ2-2	NA	TRBV27	NA
TGCAGCGTCCACCCCCCGGGGACAGCACTCGAATCCTCTGGGGCCAACGTCCTGACTTTC	CSVHPPGTALESSGANVLTF	TRBJ2-6	NA	TRBV29-1	TRBD1
TGCGCCAGCACTTTGAAGGGTGACACTGAAGCTTTCTTT	CASTLKGDTEAFF	TRBJ1-1	many	TRBV5-1	NA
TGTGCCACCTCACTAGCGGGAGGAGGCAATGAGCAGTTCTTC	CATSLAGGGNEQFF	TRBJ2-1	few	TRBV24-1	TRBD2
TGTGCCAGCAGCTTGGCCGGGACGCCCAGCGGGGGAAATGAGCAGTTCTTC	CASSLAGTPSGGNEQFF	TRBJ2-1	NA	TRBV5-6	TRBD2
TGCAGCGTAGTCCGACAGGGCCCCCTACAGGGGCAGTTCTTC	CSVVRQGPLQGQFF	TRBJ2-1	NA	TRBV29-1	TRBD1
TGCAGCGTTAGGATGGGATCAGGTGGTGAGCAGTTCTTC	CSVRMGSGGEQFF	TRBJ2-1	many	TRBV29-1	NA
TGCAGCGCCGACGGAGGGCGAGACACCGGGGAGCTGTTTTTT	CSADGGRDTGELFF	TRBJ2-2	NA	TRBV29-1	NA
TGTGCCAGCAGAAAGGGGTTAGCGGGAGGGCCGGTCGGGGAGCTGTTTTTT	CASRKGLAGGPVGELFF	TRBJ2-2	NA	TRBV11-2	TRBD2
TGCGCCAGCAGCTTGGTGGTCACCGGGGAGCTGTTTTTT	CASSLVVTGELFF	TRBJ2-2	many	TRBV5-1	NA
TGTGCCAGCAGCTTGGGGTCGGAATATACGCAGTATTTT	CASSLGSEYTQYF	TRBJ2-3	NA	TRBV5-6	NA
TGTGCCAGCAGCCGCCATTTCCAGGGCCAGGAGGAGAACACCATATATTTT	CASSRHFQGQEENTIYF	TRBJ1-3	few	TRBV7-9	NA
TGCAGCGCCGCTACGACCACTGAAGCTTTCTTT	CSAATTTEAFF	TRBJ1-1	NA	TRBV29-1	NA
TGCGCCAGCAGCTTGGCCGGGAAGACTGAAGCTTTCTTT	CASSLAGKTEAFF	TRBJ1-1	many	TRBV5-1	NA
TGTGCCATCACCGACAGGTCCAGCTCCTACGAGCAGTACTTC	CAITDRSSSYEQYF	TRBJ2-7	NA	TRBV10-3	NA